Shown below are 28 T cell receptor beta chains from a single sample sequenced in a study of a mutant IDH1 vaccine in newly diagnosed glioma. Time point: week 5, during vaccination. One vaccine dose held 300 ug of mutant IDH1 20-mer peptide and came with topical imiquimod. The table came from immunoSEQ multiplex PCR; TCRdb's copy has only in-frame clones and leaves some out. In the table there are 50,000 to 70,000 clones, less than 85% of which are singletons. These receptors are not linked to any known antigen. Sequences were derived from PBMCs, sampled from a glioma patient whose treatment included an IDH1 peptide vaccine. The receptors originated from a woman between 18 and 29 years old with glioma. Some clones in this sample may be carry-over from other donors' samples.

V is TRBV11-2 and J is TRBJ2-7, with D perhaps TRBD1 (5 bases). Germline values: CDR1 SGHAT, CDR2 FQNNGV. The CDR3 is 15 residues long. V lost 5 bases, J lost 6 bases, and 20 bases lay in between. The CDR3 bases are TGTGCCAGCAGCCTCGACAGAGACACTTCGCTCGAGCAGTACTTC. It translates to CASSLDRDTSLEQYF.

V and J are TRBV19 and TRBJ1-3, with 7 bases lining up with TRBD1. With V trimmed by 3 bases and J by 4 bases, 3 bases remained unmatched. The germline V gene has CDR1 LNHDA and CDR2 SQIVND (reference sequence). CDR3 size: 14 residues. DNA for the CDR3: TGTGCCAGTAGTATGGGGGACAGAGGAAACACCATATATTTT. This encodes CASSMGDRGNTIYF.

This clone was found a few times. The chain has TRBV6-6 and TRBJ1-3; D not certain. Germline assignment: CDR1 MNHNY and CDR2 SVGAGI (reference sequence). The length of the CDR3 is 11 residues. Trimming took 10 bases from V and 1 from J, leaving 5 bases between them. CDR3 in DNA: TGTGCCACTCTGTCTGGAAACACCATATATTTT. This sequence encodes CATLSGNTIYF.

This clone was counted a single time. The chain employs TRBV25-1 and TRBJ1-2, with D unresolved. V was clipped by 4 bases and J by 0 bases, with 6 bases between them. The CDR3 covers 13 residues. Per germline, CDR1 MGHDK and CDR2 SYGVNS. The CDR3 protein is CASSGTANYGYTF. The CDR3 DNA reads as TGTGCCAGCAGTGGAACAGCTAACTATGGCTACACCTTC.

This rearrangement joins TRBV29-1 to TRBJ2-4; perhaps D is TRBD1 or TRBD2 (5 bases each). Trimming pared 6 bases from V and 0 bases from J, leaving 9 bases between. This CDR3 has 13 amino acids. Germline CDR1 is SQVTM and CDR2 is ANQGSEA. The DNA of the CDR3 is TGCAGCGTCCGGGACGGAGCCAAAAACATTCAGTACTTC. This encodes CSVRDGAKNIQYF. The complete variable domain, with remaining parts taken from reference TRBV29-1 and TRBJ2-4, reads SAVISQKPSRDICQRGTSLTIQCQVDSQVTMMFWYRQQPGQSLTLIATANQGSEATYESGFVIDKFPISRPNLTFSTLTVSNMSPEDSSIYLCSVRDGAKNIQYFGAGTRLSVL.

The rearrangement uses TRBV5-8 and TRBJ1-1; D may be TRBD1 (6 bases). The CDR3 is 17 residues long. V lost 0 bases, J lost 4 bases, and 19 bases lay in between. Germline CDR1 SGHTS, CDR2 YDEGEE. DNA of the CDR3: TGTGCCAGCAGCTTGGGAATTGGACGGTGGGGGGCCACTGAAGCTTTCTTT. This gives the protein CASSLGIGRWGATEAFF.

This chain uses TRBV30 with TRBJ2-1; 7 positions match TRBD2. There are 15 residues in the CDR3. Trimming removed 6 bases from V and 5 bases from J; junction bases left unmatched: 13. From germline, CDR1 is GTSNPN and CDR2 SVGIG (reference sequence). CDR3 sequence: CACNSPGGRNNEQFF. The DNA for the CDR3 is TGTGCCTGTAATTCACCGGGAGGCCGCAACAATGAGCAGTTCTTC.

This chain joins TRBV9 and TRBJ1-2; 10 nucleotides align to TRBD1. This CDR3 contains 15 residues. J gave up 2 bases and V 0 bases, and 1 base lay outside the gene matches. Looked up from germline, CDR1 is SGDLS and CDR2 is YYNGEE. The CDR3 loop reads CASSVGQGANYGYTF. CDR3 DNA sequence: TGTGCCAGCAGCGTAGGACAGGGGGCAAACTATGGCTACACCTTC.

The chain has TRBV7-7 and TRBJ2-3; no clear D. Trimming stripped 4 bases from V and 4 bases from J, with 9 bases between. Germline CDR1 is SSHAT and CDR2 is FNYEAQ (reference sequence). The CDR3 has 13 amino acids. Here the CDR3 reads CASSSGGPDTQYF. The CDR3 coding sequence is TGTGCCAGCAGCTCCGGTGGGCCAGATACGCAGTATTTT.

The chain links TRBV10-3 to TRBJ1-5; D not resolved. The germline V gene encodes CDR1 ENHRY and CDR2 SYGVKD. This CDR3 spans 13 amino acids. Trimming left V 2 bases short and J 6 bases short, with 8 bases between. The CDR3 DNA reads as TGTGCCATCAGTGAGGTTTCAGGTCAGCCCCAGCATTTT. Amino acid sequence: CAISEVSGQPQHF.

The chain joins TRBV19 to TRBJ1-1, with a weak D call TRBD1 (5 bases). Germline-derived CDR1 and CDR2 are LNHDA and SQIVND (reference sequence). Trimming took off 6 bases at V and 7 bases at J, with 12 bases between the two ends. The CDR3 is 12 amino acids. As DNA, the CDR3 is TGTGCCAGTAGCCTAATGGGGGGTGAAGCTTTCTTT. It yields the protein CASSLMGGEAFF.

The rearrangement uses TRBV7-2 and TRBJ2-2; 7 bases are shared with TRBD1. Per the germline V gene, CDR1 is SGHTA and CDR2 is FQGNSA. The CDR3 is 17 residues long. The junction had 8 bases not matched to a gene; V was cut back by 0 bases and J by 4 bases. The CDR3 sequence: CASSLAPGTAATGELFF. In DNA, the CDR3 is TGTGCCAGCAGCTTAGCGCCGGGGACAGCTGCCACCGGGGAGCTGTTTTTT. The entire variable domain, with the rest obtained from reference TRBV7-2 and TRBJ2-2, is as follows: GAGVSQSPSNKVTEKGKDVELRCDPISGHTALYWYRQSLGQGLEFLIYFQGNSAPDKSGLPSDRFSAERTGGSVSTLTIQRTQQEDSAVYLCASSLAPGTAATGELFFGEGSRLTVL.

This chain uses TRBV5-5 with TRBJ1-2; D possibly corresponds to TRBD1 (6 bases). The ends were cut back, 3 bases at V and 2 bases at J, with 8 bases in the middle. This CDR3 has 13 amino acids. Germline V lookup: CDR1 SGHKS, CDR2 YYEKEE (reference sequence). The DNA of the CDR3 is TGTGCCAGCAGCTGGGACACCAACTATGGCTACACCTTC. Amino acids: CASSWDTNYGYTF.

The chain is built from TRBV5-4 and TRBJ1-6; 9 positions match TRBD1. Unmatched junction bases numbered 4, after V lost 0 bases and J lost 9 bases. There are 15 residues in the CDR3. The germline CDR1 and CDR2 sequences are SGHNT and YYREEE (reference sequence). The CDR3 here is CASSLDRGRSSPLHF. CDR3 DNA sequence: TGTGCCAGCAGCTTGGACAGGGGGCGAAGTTCACCCCTCCACTTT.

The V and J genes are TRBV5-1 and TRBJ1-1; D unclear. V gave up 1 base and J gave up 2 bases, with 9 bases separating them. The CDR3 spans 14 residues. Germline CDR1 SGHRS, CDR2 YFSETQ. CDR3 in DNA: TGCGCCAGCAGCTTGAGCGGATTTAACACTGAAGCTTTCTTT. Translated: CASSLSGFNTEAFF.

CDR3 amino acids: CASSFLAGSGTDTQYF. As DNA, the CDR3 is TGTGCCAGCAGCTTTCTAGCGGGGTCCGGCACAGATACGCAGTATTTT. This chain joins TRBV7-9 and TRBJ2-3; 9 nucleotides align to TRBD2. The CDR3 is 16 residues long. Germline V gene sequence: CDR1 SEHNR, CDR2 FQNEAQ (reference sequence). V was clipped by 3 bases and J by 1 base; unmatched bases: 5. Supplemented by reference TRBV7-9 and TRBJ2-3, the full variable domain reads DTGVSQNPRHKITKRGQNVTFRCDPISEHNRLYWYRQTLGQGPEFLTYFQNEAQLEKSRLLSDRFSAERPKGSFSTLEIQRTEQGDSAMYLCASSFLAGSGTDTQYFGPGTRLTVL.

This rearrangement joins TRBV10-3 to TRBJ1-2; 12 nucleotides line up with TRBD1. Germline loops: CDR1 ENHRY, CDR2 SYGVKD. V lost 4 bases and J lost 4; bases outside the gene matches: 4. There are 15 residues in the CDR3. The CDR3 here is CAISAGTGGAYGYTF. Written as DNA, the CDR3 is TGTGCCATCAGTGCCGGGACAGGGGGCGCCTATGGCTACACCTTC.

This chain links TRBV28 with TRBJ2-3; 9 bases match TRBD2. The CDR3 loop spans 16 amino acids. CDR1 MDHEN and CDR2 SYDVKM come from the germline V gene. V dropped 4 bases and J dropped 1; count of bases not matched to a gene: 6. CDR3 protein: CASSSGGGAGTDTQYF. The CDR3 nucleotides are TGTGCCAGCAGTTCTGGCGGGGGGGCGGGCACAGATACGCAGTATTTT.

This chain links TRBV29-1 with TRBJ1-2; D may be TRBD1 (6 bases). Germline values: CDR1 SQVTM, CDR2 ANQGSEA. The CDR3 covers 11 residues. The germline V and J ends were trimmed by 1 base and 8 bases, with 8 bases remaining between them. The chain's CDR3 is CSVEGGLGYTF. Written as DNA, the CDR3 is TGCAGCGTTGAAGGGGGGCTGGGCTACACCTTC.

V usage is TRBV11-2 and J usage is TRBJ2-3; D uncertain. The CDR3 sequence is 13 residues long. Germline V gene sequence: CDR1 SGHAT, CDR2 FQNNGV. Trimming stripped 4 bases from V and 5 bases from J, with 10 bases between. The DNA for the CDR3 is TGTGCCAGCAGCTCCCCCCCGAAAGATACGCAGTATTTT. Protein sequence: CASSSPPKDTQYF.

V gene TRBV28 combines with J gene TRBJ1-2, with D possibly being TRBD1 (5 bases). The CDR3 has 13 residues. Trimming shortened V by 7 bases and J by 6 bases, and 15 bases separated the two germline ends. The germline gives CDR1 MDHEN, CDR2 SYDVKM. Written as DNA, the CDR3 is TGTGCCAGCACCCCGGGACTGGCAAATGGCTACACCTTC. This sequence encodes CASTPGLANGYTF.

This chain joins TRBV4-2 and TRBJ1-1; the D gene is possibly TRBD1 (5 bases). CDR3 length: 15 residues. V was pared by 2 bases and J by 1 base, with 11 bases between. CDR1 LGHNA and CDR2 YNFKEQ come from the germline V gene. CDR3 sequence (DNA): TGTGCCAGCAGCCAACTGGACACCTCGAACACTGAAGCTTTCTTT. It encodes CASSQLDTSNTEAFF.

The V call is TRBV5-6, the J call TRBJ2-5, with TRBD2 matching over 8 bases. V lost 4 bases and J lost 2; bases outside the gene matches: 19. Per germline, CDR1 SGHDT and CDR2 YYEEEE. The CDR3 has 19 residues. Written as DNA, the CDR3 is TGTGCCAGCAGCCTGCTATCCAGGCTAGCGGGCTTCGTTCAAGAGACCCAGTACTTC. Translation gives CASSLLSRLAGFVQETQYF.

J is TRBJ1-1 and V is TRBV6-1; unclear D gene. The V end was cut by 2 bases, the J end by 0 bases, with 10 bases between. CDR1 is MNHNS and CDR2 is SASEGT in the germline V gene. This CDR3 is built from 15 residues. The CDR3 spells CASSEKSGLNTEAFF. The CDR3 DNA is TGTGCCAGCAGTGAAAAGTCGGGGTTGAACACTGAAGCTTTCTTT.

The chain carries TRBV19 and TRBJ1-1, with a weak D call TRBD1 (5 bases). CDR1 and CDR2 from the germline V gene are LNHDA and SQIVND (reference sequence). The CDR3 consists of 15 residues. V lost 1 base and J lost 3, with 12 bases in between. Here the CDR3 DNA reads TGTGCCAGTAGTATAGTCGCCGGGGCGTACACTGAAGCTTTCTTT. Translation gives CASSIVAGAYTEAFF.

The V and J genes are TRBV9 and TRBJ1-5, with a weak D call TRBD1 (5 bases). The CDR3 contains 14 residues. Trimming removed 3 bases at V and 5 bases at J, with 12 bases between. The germline V gene has CDR1 SGDLS and CDR2 YYNGEE. The CDR3 region is CASSATGTHQPQHF. In nucleotides, the CDR3 is TGTGCCAGCAGCGCTACCGGGACCCATCAGCCCCAGCATTTT.

V is TRBV5-1 and J is TRBJ1-1; D is undetermined. CDR3 size: 12 residues. V was pared by 1 base and J by 1 base, with 2 bases between. From germline, CDR1 is SGHRS and CDR2 YFSETQ. CDR3 DNA sequence: TGCGCCAGCAGCTTGCGGAACACTGAAGCTTTCTTT. It translates to CASSLRNTEAFF.

This rearrangement joins TRBV2 to TRBJ2-3; 8 nucleotides match TRBD1. The germline V gene encodes CDR1 SNHLY and CDR2 FYNNEI. The V segment lost 8 bases and the J segment 4 bases; nucleotides outside the gene matches: 5. This CDR3 spans 13 amino acids. The CDR3 region has the DNA TGTGCCAGCGGCAGGGGGCAGGCAGATACGCAGTATTTT. Translated, it gives CASGRGQADTQYF. The variable domain in full, completed from reference TRBV2 and TRBJ2-3, reads EPEVTQTPSHQVTQMGQEVILRCVPISNHLYFYWYRQILGQKVEFLVSFYNNEISEKSEIFDDQFSVERPDGSNFTLKIRSTKLEDSAMYFCASGRGQADTQYFGPGTRLTVL.